This TCR beta chain was recorded in a study of T-cell reconstitution after alpha-beta-depleted transplantation in children. Findings and caveats of the study: Certain patients had high TCRbeta diversity at day 60, and it came from recipient T cells and thymic progenitors that survived. Alpha-beta T cells present about two months after transplant were reported to originate from several hundred expanded graft clones. One year after transplant, T-cell counts and diversity came mostly from newly produced T cells.

As concerns this clonotype: What it binds is unknown.

A library of TCRbeta sequences, prepared with unique molecular identifiers, was generated. TCRdb reprocessed the PCR reads via MiXCR and lists one record per CDR3 protein. The profile covers 540,000 or so distinct CDR3 sequences, with about 21% appearing a single time and 11% to 15% taken by the ten largest. V was cut by 1 base and J by 6 bases, with 4 bases left in between. Germline lookup yields CDR1 SGDLS and CDR2 YYNGEE. The CDR3 loop spans 12 amino acids. This TCR was sampled from a boy younger than two who had a stem cell transplant for acute myeloid leukemia, so the T cells may come from the graft donor. The sample was PBMCs, mostly from graft donor cells, taken 360 days after TCRalphabeta/CD19-depleted stem cell transplant. The chain carries TRBV9 and TRBJ2-2; D gene ambiguous. Here the CDR3 reads CASSVIPGELFF. The CDR3 DNA is TGTGCCAGCAGCGTAATTCCCGGGGAGCTGTTTTTT.